This T cell receptor (beta chain) was sequenced in a study of T cell responses to AZD1222 COVID-19 vaccine. TCRdb's copy holds only in-frame clones and misses some; the assay was immunoSEQ multiplex PCR. The sample has some 150,000 clones; over 75% are singletons. The clonotype originates from an adult who received the AZD1222 COVID-19 vaccine. Sequencing was performed on peripheral blood, taken 28 days after the second AZD1222 dose.

Here the CDR3 reads CATQGLVVVTEAFF. As DNA, the CDR3 is TGTGCCACCCAAGGATTAGTTGTGGTCACTGAAGCTTTCTTT. This chain joins TRBV2 and TRBJ1-1; D gene unclear. With 10 bases removed from V and 4 bases from J, the gap between germline ends came to 19 bases. Germline V gives CDR1 SNHLY, CDR2 FYNNEI. CDR3 length equals 14 residues.